One sample yielded the 28 T cell receptor beta chains listed below, sequenced in a study of cytomegalovirus exposure and HLA in healthy donors. Both 60 Vbeta primers and 13 Jbeta primers went into the PCR. Sequencing used immunoSEQ multiplex PCR; TCRdb keeps in-frame clones, though not all of them. This table holds about 160,000 clones, around four fifths found once. Sequenced sample: PBMCs. These receptors came from a young man in good health and CMV-seronegative.

This clone has just one count. V and J are TRBV28 and TRBJ1-1; 7 bases are a match to TRBD1. Germline CDR1 is MDHEN and CDR2 is SYDVKM. V trimming: 7 bases; J trimming: 0 bases; junction bases outside the gene matches: 8. This CDR3 region has 15 residues. The CDR3 bases are TGTGCCAGCATTGGGACAGATAATCTGAACACTGAAGCTTTCTTT. Its translation: CASIGTDNLNTEAFF.

This chain connects TRBV7-2 to TRBJ2-7, with TRBD1 identical over 7 bases. V was clipped by 1 base and J by 2 bases; unmatched bases: 5. Germline V gene sequence: CDR1 SGHTA, CDR2 FQGNSA. The CDR3 totals 15 residues. The CDR3 loop is CASSLGGGATYEQYF. The DNA for the CDR3 is TGTGCCAGCAGCTTAGGAGGGGGCGCGACCTACGAGCAGTACTTC.

The genes are TRBV30 and TRBJ2-7; 7 nucleotides align to TRBD2. With 5 bases clipped from V and 0 bases from J, the junction kept 10 bases outside the gene matches. Germline V lookup: CDR1 GTSNPN, CDR2 SVGIG (reference sequence). The CDR3 spans 15 residues. The DNA of the CDR3 is TGTGCCTGGGGGGCCTCTGGCGGGAGCTCCTACGAGCAGTACTTC. As protein: CAWGASGGSSYEQYF.

This chain links TRBV19 with TRBJ2-1, with 11 bases aligning to TRBD2. Unmatched junction bases numbered 12, after V lost 5 bases and J lost 0 bases. Germline lookup yields CDR1 LNHDA and CDR2 SQIVND (reference sequence). This CDR3 has 19 residues. DNA for the CDR3: TGTGCCAGTAGTTCCCGAGGACTAGCGGGCGGAAGCTCCTACAATGAGCAGTTCTTC. Translation: CASSSRGLAGGSSYNEQFF.

The V gene is TRBV5-4, the J gene TRBJ2-7; 8 bases fit TRBD2. The J segment lost 0 bases and the V segment lost 0 bases, leaving 5 bases of the junction unmatched. CDR1 is SGHNT and CDR2 is YYREEE in the germline V gene (reference sequence). This CDR3 spans 16 amino acids. For the CDR3, the DNA is TGTGCCAGCAGCTTGGATCTAGCGGGCGCCTCCTACGAGCAGTACTTC. It is translated as CASSLDLAGASYEQYF.

The chain carries TRBV11-3 and TRBJ2-2; unclear D gene. The germline V and J ends were trimmed by 0 bases and 3 bases, with 5 bases remaining between them. This CDR3 comprises 14 residues. From germline, CDR1 is SGHNT and CDR2 YENEEA. CDR3 protein: CASSLEAYTGELFF. The CDR3 DNA sequence: TGTGCCAGCAGCTTAGAGGCCTACACCGGGGAGCTGTTTTTT.

The chain employs TRBV28 and TRBJ1-2; no definite D call. This CDR3 comprises 12 residues. The V gene's germline CDR1 is MDHEN and CDR2 SYDVKM. Trimming stripped 2 bases from V and 4 bases from J, with 5 bases between. This CDR3 is CASSLRPYGYTF. As DNA, the CDR3 is TGTGCCAGCAGTTTACGTCCCTATGGCTACACCTTC.

The table lists this clone with a count of one. The CDR3: CASSSRGEGTDGYTF. CDR3 nucleotide sequence: TGTGCCAGCAGCTCCCGGGGTGAGGGGACAGATGGCTACACCTTC. The V and J genes are TRBV13 and TRBJ1-2; 7 bases line up with TRBD1. CDR1 PRHDT and CDR2 FYEKMQ come from the germline V gene (reference sequence). CDR3 length: 15 residues. The J segment lost 6 bases and the V segment lost 4 bases, leaving 11 bases of the junction unmatched.

The gene calls are TRBV13 and TRBJ2-7, with 7 bases aligning to TRBD2. The CDR3 loop spans 16 amino acids. The germline CDR1 and CDR2 sequences are PRHDT and FYEKMQ (reference sequence). V lost 2 bases, J lost 0 bases, and 7 bases stayed unmatched. The DNA for the CDR3 is TGTGCCAGCAGCTTAAGCGGGGACGGCCACTCCTACGAGCAGTACTTC. Amino acids: CASSLSGDGHSYEQYF. The full variable domain, in which reference TRBV13 and TRBJ2-7 provide the parts outside the CDR3, is AAGVIQSPRHLIKEKRETATLKCYPIPRHDTVYWYQQGPGQDPQFLISFYEKMQSDKGSIPDRFSAQQFSDYHSELNMSSLELGDSALYFCASSLSGDGHSYEQYFGPGTRLTVT.

The genes are TRBV28 and TRBJ1-4; TRBD1 agrees at 7 bases. Germline V gives CDR1 MDHEN, CDR2 SYDVKM. V dropped 6 bases and J dropped 8; count of bases not matched to a gene: 12. CDR3 length: 15 residues. The CDR3 nucleotides read TGTGCCAGCAGGTCACAGGGGTGGAAATACGAAAAACTGTTTTTT. Its translation is CASRSQGWKYEKLFF.

CDR3 amino acids: CAISEKDRMYEQYF. The DNA for the CDR3 is TGTGCCATCAGTGAGAAGGACAGGATGTACGAGCAGTACTTC. This chain connects TRBV10-3 to TRBJ2-7; 7 bases agree with TRBD1. This CDR3 has 14 amino acids. V dropped 2 bases and J dropped 4; count of bases not matched to a gene: 5. Per the germline V gene, CDR1 is ENHRY and CDR2 is SYGVKD.

This chain uses TRBV29-1 with TRBJ1-1; possibly TRBD1 for D (5 bases). Germline V CDR1 and CDR2: SQVTM, ANQGSEA. There are 13 residues in the CDR3. Trimming removed 2 bases at V and 1 base at J, with 8 bases between. CDR3 residues: CSVERQGNTEAFF. CDR3 nucleotides: TGCAGCGTTGAAAGGCAGGGGAACACTGAAGCTTTCTTT.

The chain uses TRBV5-1 and TRBJ2-1, with 7 bases that match TRBD2. V lost 0 bases and J lost 0; bases outside the gene matches: 3. There are 16 residues in the CDR3. CDR1 and CDR2 (germline): SGHRS, YFSETQ. The CDR3 loop reads CASSLEGGSSYNEQFF. The CDR3, as DNA: TGCGCCAGCAGCTTGGAGGGAGGGAGCTCCTACAATGAGCAGTTCTTC.

J is TRBJ1-4 and V is TRBV6-5; D is unclear. Germline V gene sequence: CDR1 MNHEY, CDR2 SVGAGI. Between the trimmed V and J ends, which lost 7 bases and 7 bases, there was a span of 16 bases. There are 14 residues in the CDR3. The CDR3: CASKPSLASEKLFF. Here the CDR3 DNA reads TGTGCCAGCAAGCCTTCCTTAGCGTCTGAAAAACTGTTTTTT.

This clone was seen only a few times. Other DNA sequences in this specimen translate into the identical CDR3. The chain recombines TRBV6-1 with TRBJ1-3, with unresolved D. The CDR3 length is 14 residues. Germline values: CDR1 MNHNS, CDR2 SASEGT. The V and J ends lost 1 base and 0 bases respectively, with 4 bases between them. The CDR3 DNA reads TGTGCCAGCAGTGAAGGGAGCTCTGGAAACACCATATATTTT. It specifies CASSEGSSGNTIYF.

The chain links TRBV7-6 to TRBJ1-1; D is uncertain. The ends were cut back, 1 base at V and 1 base at J, with 4 bases in the middle. CDR1 SGHVS and CDR2 FNYEAQ come from the germline V gene. There are 13 residues in the CDR3. Here the CDR3 reads CASSLGANTEAFF. DNA for the CDR3: TGTGCCAGCAGCTTAGGGGCGAACACTGAAGCTTTCTTT.

This clone was seen more than once but under ten times. The chain uses TRBV6-5 and TRBJ1-3, with unresolved D. Trimming took 9 bases from V and 2 from J, leaving 17 bases between them. This CDR3 region has 15 residues. Germline V gives CDR1 MNHEY, CDR2 SVGAGI. The CDR3 sequence is CASQITRVPGNTIYF. The CDR3 coding sequence is TGTGCCAGTCAGATTACGAGGGTCCCTGGAAACACCATATATTTT.

The rearrangement links TRBV14 to TRBJ2-2; 10 bases map to TRBD1. Trimming took 2 bases from V and 5 from J; bases not matched to a gene: 5. The CDR3 has 16 residues. Germline V gives CDR1 SGHDN, CDR2 FVKESK. The CDR3 region has the DNA TGTGCCAGCAGCCAAAGGACAGGGGGAAGGACCGGGGAGCTGTTTTTT. This sequence encodes CASSQRTGGRTGELFF.

V is TRBV4-1 and J is TRBJ2-4; 12 positions agree with TRBD1. Germline CDR1 is MGHRA and CDR2 is YSYEKL. The CDR3 has 19 amino acids. Trimming cost V 4 bases and J 1 base; bases outside gene matches: 11. CDR3 nucleotide sequence: TGCGCCAGCAGCCTAGGGACAGGGGGCCTTACAGAGGCCAAAAACATTCAGTACTTC. Protein product: CASSLGTGGLTEAKNIQYF.

The V gene is TRBV4-2, the J gene TRBJ1-2; D is ambiguous. V lost 0 bases to trimming and J lost 4 bases, with 18 bases between them. CDR3 length equals 17 residues. Germline V gene data show CDR1 as LGHNA and CDR2 as YNFKEQ. CDR3 in amino acids: CASSQDPGNEATYGYTF. The CDR3 DNA is TGTGCCAGCAGCCAAGATCCGGGGAATGAGGCCACCTATGGCTACACCTTC.

Here the CDR3 reads CASSVNGGAGDEQFF. In nucleotides, the CDR3 is TGCGCCAGCAGTGTCAACGGGGGGGCCGGGGATGAGCAGTTCTTC. The chain is built from TRBV5-1 and TRBJ2-1; 8 nucleotides align to TRBD2. V trimming: 5 bases; J trimming: 8 bases; junction bases outside the gene matches: 12. This CDR3 spans 15 amino acids. Germline V gene lookup returns CDR1 SGHRS and CDR2 YFSETQ.

The rearrangement uses TRBV27 and TRBJ2-3; D gene uncertain. The CDR3 covers 13 residues. Germline CDR1 is MNHEY and CDR2 is SMNVEV (reference sequence). The V gene lost 6 bases and the J gene lost 0 bases, with 7 bases spanning the gap. The CDR3 nucleotides read TGTGCCAGCAGGGGCCATAGCACAGATACGCAGTATTTT. It specifies CASRGHSTDTQYF.

Here the CDR3 reads CASSRKDRVTDTQYF. Written as DNA, the CDR3 is TGCGCCAGCAGCCGAAAAGACAGGGTCACAGATACGCAGTATTTT. The rearrangement uses TRBV5-1 and TRBJ2-3; 7 bases are shared with TRBD1. This CDR3 is built from 15 residues. CDR1 SGHRS and CDR2 YFSETQ come from the germline V gene. V trimming: 4 bases; J trimming: 2 bases; junction bases outside the gene matches: 7.

This clone was found once. This chain joins TRBV2 and TRBJ2-7; tentatively, D is TRBD2 (5 bases). Trimming removed 5 bases at V and 6 bases at J, with 17 bases between. The CDR3 runs 14 residues. CDR1 SNHLY and CDR2 FYNNEI come from the germline V gene. DNA of the CDR3: TGTGCCAGCAGTCAGGTGGGAGTTACATGCGAGCAGTACTTC. It specifies CASSQVGVTCEQYF.

The chain combines TRBV11-2 with TRBJ1-1; 7 bases align to TRBD1. The CDR3 totals 16 residues. V gave up 5 bases and J gave up 1 base; unmatched junction bases: 10. The germline V gene encodes CDR1 SGHAT and CDR2 FQNNGV. The chain's CDR3 is CASSAMGQTGNTEAFF. The CDR3 DNA sequence: TGTGCCAGCAGCGCGATGGGACAGACTGGGAACACTGAAGCTTTCTTT.

This clone was recorded once. V and J are TRBV14 and TRBJ2-5; the D gene is possibly TRBD1 (5 bases). The germline V gene encodes CDR1 SGHDN and CDR2 FVKESK. The germline V and J ends were trimmed by 4 bases and 3 bases, with 12 bases remaining between them. The CDR3 extends over 14 amino acids. The CDR3 spells CASSLRQGEETQYF. The CDR3 DNA sequence: TGTGCCAGCAGCCTCCGGCAGGGTGAAGAGACCCAGTACTTC.

The chain carries TRBV4-2 and TRBJ2-5, with TRBD1 matching 8 bases. V trimming: 0 bases; J trimming: 4 bases; junction bases outside the gene matches: 13. In germline, CDR1 is LGHNA, CDR2 YNFKEQ. The CDR3 covers 18 residues. The CDR3 DNA reads TGTGCCAGCAGCCAAGACTCGGACAGGGCACTCGCGTTAGAGACCCAGTACTTC. It yields the protein CASSQDSDRALALETQYF.

J is TRBJ2-7 and V is TRBV5-1, with D maybe TRBD2 (5 bases). Between the trimmed V and J ends, which lost 7 bases and 5 bases, there was a span of 22 bases. The CDR3 runs to 15 residues. Germline V CDR1 and CDR2: SGHRS, YFSETQ. Here the CDR3 reads CASPEGGVLKDEQYF. Written as DNA, the CDR3 is TGCGCCAGCCCTGAGGGTGGGGTGCTGAAGGACGAGCAGTACTTC.